This is a list of T cell receptor beta chains from one sample in a study of T cell responses to AZD1222 COVID-19 vaccine. Data came from immunoSEQ multiplex PCR; TCRdb stores just in-frame clones and leaves some out. The sample lists 95,000 to 150,000 clones; about 91% were seen once. The starting material was peripheral blood, obtained on day 0 of AZD1222 vaccination. The receptor source for this set is an adult in good health. CDR3s include the opening cysteine and the closing phenylalanine or tryptophan.

cdr3_length: 15; v_call: TRBV5-1; j_call: TRBJ1-2; cdr3_aa: CASSLVPGRAYGYTF
cdr3_length: 15; v_call: TRBV5-4; j_call: TRBJ1-2; cdr3_aa: CASSLARQGGFGYTF
cdr3_length: 15; v_call: TRBV12-5; j_call: TRBJ1-2; cdr3_aa: CASAEGIRDSYGYTF
cdr3_length: 14; v_call: TRBV5-1; j_call: TRBJ1-2; cdr3_aa: CASSDRTGSYGYTF
cdr3_length: 13; v_call: TRBV6-1; j_call: TRBJ1-5; cdr3_aa: CASSEREGQPQHF
cdr3_length: 15; v_call: TRBV5-4; j_call: TRBJ2-5; cdr3_aa: CASSRAGTGVETQYF
cdr3_length: 17; v_call: TRBV4-1; j_call: TRBJ2-3; cdr3_aa: CASSQGLAGGPVNTQYF
cdr3_length: 12; v_call: TRBV19; j_call: TRBJ1-3; cdr3_aa: CATSASGNTIYF
cdr3_length: 16; v_call: TRBV5-1; j_call: TRBJ2-3; cdr3_aa: CASSFPGQTSTDTQYF
cdr3_length: 13; v_call: TRBV5-1; j_call: TRBJ1-1; cdr3_aa: CASSLSGGTEAFF
cdr3_length: 15; v_call: TRBV7-9; j_call: TRBJ1-4; cdr3_aa: CASSPQGVENEKLFF
cdr3_length: 13; v_call: TRBV6-5; j_call: TRBJ1-2; cdr3_aa: CASSYGGLNGYTF
cdr3_length: 13; v_call: TRBV10-1; j_call: TRBJ1-2; cdr3_aa: CASSVQGSYGYTF
cdr3_length: 19; v_call: TRBV19; j_call: TRBJ2-2; cdr3_aa: CASNWGTSGAGGNSGELFF
cdr3_length: 16; v_call: TRBV16; j_call: TRBJ1-1; cdr3_aa: CASSQGEGLEDTEAFF
cdr3_length: 16; v_call: TRBV11-2; j_call: TRBJ1-6; cdr3_aa: CASSPGGTGPLSPLHF
cdr3_length: 14; v_call: TRBV7-9; j_call: TRBJ2-2; cdr3_aa: CASSFLVNTGELFF
cdr3_length: 16; v_call: TRBV7-6; j_call: TRBJ1-5; cdr3_aa: CASSPQGGFDNQPQHF
cdr3_length: 14; v_call: TRBV2; j_call: TRBJ2-3; cdr3_aa: CASLAASGTDTQYF
cdr3_length: 14; v_call: TRBV10-2; j_call: TRBJ1-5; cdr3_aa: CASSDRQVNQPQHF
cdr3_length: 15; v_call: TRBV9; j_call: TRBJ1-2; cdr3_aa: CASSVDARRVYGYTF
cdr3_length: 14; v_call: TRBV7-2; j_call: TRBJ1-1; cdr3_aa: CASSPPPMNTEAFF
cdr3_length: 14; v_call: TRBV11-2; j_call: TRBJ2-7; cdr3_aa: CASSLGTGDREQYF
cdr3_length: 19; v_call: TRBV4-2; j_call: TRBJ2-7; cdr3_aa: CASSQEVVLGLAGGTEQYF
cdr3_length: 14; v_call: TRBV18; j_call: TRBJ2-1; cdr3_aa: CASSPPGLGNEQFF
cdr3_length: 12; v_call: TRBV9; j_call: TRBJ1-2; cdr3_aa: CASSPYQADYTF
cdr3_length: 15; v_call: TRBV12-5; j_call: TRBJ2-2; cdr3_aa: CASGLVILNTGELFF